This TCR beta chain was profiled in a study of T cell repertoires in aging, cancer and after chemotherapy. Study results and caveats: Rebound thymic output was suggested by rising median generation probability during chemotherapy in each cancer cohort. Loss of evenness, beyond lost richness, contributed to age-related TCR diversity decline in cancer patients. No conclusions about immunological memory after chemotherapy can be drawn from the repertoire data.

Of note for this clonotype: Its antigen is as yet unknown.

TRB rearrangements spanning V, D and J were amplified using mixed TRB-A/B primers. TCRdb reanalysed the multiplex PCR reads using MiXCR and keeps one entry per CDR3 protein. The sample includes 10,000 to 12,000 distinct CDR3 sequences, approximately 24% of them seen just once. Amplification of TCR beta used genomic DNA extracted from peripheral blood. There are 13 residues in the CDR3. Germline CDR1 reads SGHRS; CDR2 reads YFSETQ. The ends were cut back, 0 bases at V and 1 base at J, with 4 bases in the middle. This TCR came from a human donor in good health. Material for sequencing was blood. The genes are TRBV5-1 and TRBJ2-5; D not certain. The CDR3 nucleotides read TGCGCCAGCAGCTTGGACTTCCAAGAGACCCAGTACTTC. The encoded protein is CASSLDFQETQYF.